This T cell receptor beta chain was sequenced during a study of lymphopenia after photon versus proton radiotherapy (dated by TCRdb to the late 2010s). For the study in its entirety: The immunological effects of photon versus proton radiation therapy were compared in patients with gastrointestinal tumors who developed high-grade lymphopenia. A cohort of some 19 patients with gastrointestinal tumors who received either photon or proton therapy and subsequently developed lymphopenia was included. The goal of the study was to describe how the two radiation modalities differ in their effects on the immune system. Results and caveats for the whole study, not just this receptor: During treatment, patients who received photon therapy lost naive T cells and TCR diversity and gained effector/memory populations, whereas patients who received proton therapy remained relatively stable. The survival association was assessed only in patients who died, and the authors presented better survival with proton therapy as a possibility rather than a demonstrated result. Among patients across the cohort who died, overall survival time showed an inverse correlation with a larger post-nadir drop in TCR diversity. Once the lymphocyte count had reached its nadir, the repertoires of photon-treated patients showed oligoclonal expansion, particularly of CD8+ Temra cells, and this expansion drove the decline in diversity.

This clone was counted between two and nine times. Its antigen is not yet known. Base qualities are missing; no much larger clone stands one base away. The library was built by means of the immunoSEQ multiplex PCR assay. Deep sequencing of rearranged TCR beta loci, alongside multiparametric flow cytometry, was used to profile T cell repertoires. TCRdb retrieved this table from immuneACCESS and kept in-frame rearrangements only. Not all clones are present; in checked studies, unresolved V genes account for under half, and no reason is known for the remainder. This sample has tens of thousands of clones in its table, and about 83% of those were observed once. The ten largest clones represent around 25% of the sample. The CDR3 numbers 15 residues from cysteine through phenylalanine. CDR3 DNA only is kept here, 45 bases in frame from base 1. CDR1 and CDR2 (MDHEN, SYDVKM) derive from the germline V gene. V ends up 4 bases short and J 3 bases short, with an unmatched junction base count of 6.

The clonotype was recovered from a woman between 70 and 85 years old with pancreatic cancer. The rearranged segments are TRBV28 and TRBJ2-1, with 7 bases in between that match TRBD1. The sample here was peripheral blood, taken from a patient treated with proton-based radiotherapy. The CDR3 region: CASSWPGQHYNEQFF. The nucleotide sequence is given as TGTGCCAGCAGTTGGCCGGGACAGCACTACAATGAGCAGTTCTTC.